This T cell receptor (beta chain) derives from a study of blood T cell repertoires in COVID-19. Across the study: Both acute and convalescent COVID-19 samples were obtained from the United States, Italy and Spain.

Seattle patient enrollment occurred during active infection, with longitudinal follow-up thereafter. Per the authors' pipeline: Estimation of nucleated cell counts relied on the amplification of reference gene primers. Sequencing used immunoSEQ multiplex PCR; TCRdb keeps in-frame clones, though not all of them. V, J and clone size were drawn from that table, and D and trimming were deduced from the DNA. The table has around 400,000 clones, around 87% seen once. The clonotype was recovered from a woman aged 55-75 years with COVID-19, enrolled during active disease. The sample was peripheral blood.

The CDR3 spells CASSPTPGQRGKLFF. CDR3 nucleotides: TGTGCCAGCAGCCCTACTCCGGGACAGAGAGGAAAACTGTTTTTT. The chain links TRBV28 to TRBJ1-4, with TRBD1 matching over 7 bases. With 6 bases clipped from V and 10 bases from J, the junction kept 14 bases outside the gene matches. Germline CDR1 and CDR2: MDHEN and SYDVKM. The length of the CDR3 is 15 residues.